These 9 T cell receptor beta chains were all obtained from the same sample, sequenced in a study of spatial heterogeneity in lung cancer. TCRdb fed the 5' RACE reads into MiXCR, producing one record per CDR3 protein. The repertoire consists of 39,000 or so distinct CDR3 sequences, with 7.5% occurring once and the leading ten covering under 30%. Time point in this sample: sample taken at primary tumor resection. The sequenced sample was PBMCs, obtained at surgery. All receptors derive from a male donor with early-stage non-small cell lung cancer.

The chain couples TRBV5-1 to TRBJ1-5, with 10 bases fitting TRBD1. Germline V gives CDR1 SGHRS, CDR2 YFSETQ. V trimming: 0 bases; J trimming: 5 bases; junction bases outside the gene matches: 5. The length of the CDR3 is 16 residues. Here the CDR3 DNA reads TGCGCCAGCAGCTTGGGGGACAGGGGAGTGGATCAGCCCCAGCATTTT. It encodes CASSLGDRGVDQPQHF.

This clonotype was recorded at least ten times. This chain joins TRBV6-4 and TRBJ1-1, with D maybe TRBD1 (5 bases). Germline V lookup: CDR1 MRHNA, CDR2 SNTAGT. This CDR3 has 14 amino acids. Trimming shortened V by 7 bases and J by 1 base, and 13 bases separated the two germline ends. The CDR3 coding sequence is TGTGCCAGCAAAATAGACCAGGGGAACACTGAAGCTTTCTTT. Translated: CASKIDQGNTEAFF.

This clonotype appeared many times. The chain is built from TRBV5-5 and TRBJ2-1, with 8 nucleotides matching TRBD1. Germline V lookup: CDR1 SGHKS, CDR2 YYEKEE (reference sequence). With 2 bases clipped from V and 12 bases from J, the junction kept 4 bases outside the gene matches. The CDR3 sequence is 12 residues long. CDR3 nucleotides: TGTGCCAGCAGCTTCACAGGGGGTGGGCAGTTCTTC. Its protein is CASSFTGGGQFF.

This clonotype has a count of ten or more. This rearrangement joins TRBV5-1 to TRBJ2-5; D is unresolved. The CDR3 runs to 11 residues. V was shortened by 3 bases and J by 0 bases, with 0 bases between the two germline ends. Germline V gene sequence: CDR1 SGHRS, CDR2 YFSETQ. The CDR3 loop reads CASSYQETQYF. The DNA for the CDR3 is TGCGCCAGCAGCTACCAAGAGACCCAGTACTTC.

This clonotype was detected many times. It is unclear where the CDR3 begins or ends on the DNA, so no DNA is shown, and the CDR3 is as TCRdb lists it. The rearrangement joins TRBV5-1 to TRBJ2-7; the table names TRBD1, a call not compared with the DNA. Germline V gives CDR1 SGHRS, CDR2 YFSETQ. The CDR3 spans 12 residues, counting both ends. Here the CDR3 reads CASSFGQGAPHF.

This clonotype was seen a handful of times. This chain uses TRBV9 with TRBJ1-4, with D tentatively TRBD1 (6 bases). CDR1 and CDR2 (germline): SGDLS, YYNGEE. The CDR3 is made up of 16 amino acids. Deletions cut 3 bases from V and 7 bases from J, with 19 bases between. This chain's CDR3 is CASSAPYQGRVEKLFF. The CDR3 DNA reads TGTGCCAGCAGCGCTCCATATCAGGGGCGTGTTGAAAAACTGTTTTTT.

This chain connects TRBV5-4 to TRBJ1-1; 8 bases match TRBD1. The V and J ends lost 2 bases and 11 bases, in that order; junction bases with no gene match: 8. The germline CDR1 and CDR2 sequences are SGHNT and YYREEE (reference sequence). The CDR3 is made up of 13 amino acids. The CDR3, as DNA: TGTGCCAGCAGCTTTAGACAGGGGACCGGGGCTTTCTTT. This translates into CASSFRQGTGAFF. Full variable domain (outside the CDR3, taken from reference TRBV5-4 and TRBJ1-1): ETGVTQSPTHLIKTRGQQVTLRCSSQSGHNTVSWYQQALGQGPQFIFQYYREEENGRGNFPPRFSGLQFPNYSSELNVNALELDDSALYLCASSFRQGTGAFFGQGTRLTVV.

This clonotype was picked up many times. CDR3 bases: TGCAGTGCTCCCCCCCCGGGACCCACTCTGTACAATGAGCAGTTCTTC. Protein sequence: CSAPPPGPTLYNEQFF. V gene TRBV20-1 combines with J gene TRBJ2-1; D possibly uses TRBD1 or TRBD2 (5 bases each). CDR1 is DFQATT, CDR2 SNEGSKA, per germline (reference sequence). Between the trimmed V and J ends, which lost 5 bases and 4 bases, there was a span of 21 bases. The CDR3 sequence is 16 residues long.

This clonotype was seen ten or more times. The genes are TRBV10-3 and TRBJ1-1; D gene uncertain. Germline V gives CDR1 ENHRY, CDR2 SYGVKD. The V end was cut by 6 bases, the J end by 1 base, with 9 bases between. This CDR3 has 13 residues. CDR3 sequence: CAIRLHENTEAFF. As DNA, the CDR3 is TGTGCCATCAGGCTACACGAGAACACTGAAGCTTTCTTT.